This T cell receptor (beta chain) originates from a study of cytomegalovirus exposure and HLA in healthy donors (dated by TCRdb to about 2017). The study in broad terms: According to an earlier analysis of several hundred of the donors, some 180 million T cells yielded 95 million to 140 million unique TCR beta sequences and approximately 300 Gb of sequence data. In the later analysis, no new phenotypic data were used to find candidate immune exposures; instead, reliance was placed on TCR beta sequences and their occurrence across donors. Using immunosequencing, the study profiled T cell repertoires from 666 subjects and related those repertoires to cytomegalovirus serostatus. To predict cytomegalovirus infection status, the study brought together high-throughput TCR immunosequencing, statistical association of individual TCRs with disease status, and machine learning. Typing coverage varied by locus: roughly 629-640 donors for A, B, C, DRB1 and DQB1; about 520 for DQA1; about 600 for DPA1; roughly 450 for DPB1. A separate validation cohort of over a hundred different subjects was used in addition to the approximately 640-subject first cohort. Donor age, sex, ethnicity and CMV serostatus were compiled together with the repertoire data. A later genetic analysis took genome-wide SNP genotypes for about 60% of the roughly 670 donors and used that subset as a discovery cohort. On average, roughly 250,000 unique TCR beta nucleotide sequences were sequenced per donor among about 400 genotyped donors of the cohort, with roughly 18% of those sequences being non-productive. HLA typing included class I and class II loci at four-digit resolution. In a later analysis, previously published TCR beta repertoires from more than 500 donors were re-analyzed and high-resolution HLA genotyping was added so that TCR occurrence patterns could be studied. Approximately 300 gigabases of sequencing data and tens of millions of unique TCR sequences were included in an early release covering several hundred HLA-typed donors. In an earlier analysis of roughly 580 of the donors, high-throughput TCR beta sequencing was used to judge whether each TCR beta V gene segment behaved as functional or pseudogenic. Roughly five DR-DQ haplotypes were handled as single units for association and clustering because linkage in the cohort was strong. Of the 300 to 450 genotyped donors, 75% to 85% were placed in the genetic ancestry cluster associated with self-reported Caucasian donors. Every discovery cohort repertoire had been produced on one sequencing platform. The study aimed to test whether cataloging public T cell receptors could reveal signatures of past pathogen exposure. The study at large found these results: While some public TCRs were present in many individuals, most TCR sequences turned up only very rarely across donors. Compared with the roughly 710-donor mean, donors in an Asian-associated ancestry cluster had fewer N-insertions in productive TCRs, according to a later genetic analysis. The only immune exposure information available for the cohort was CMV serostatus. In vitro tests confirmed that a few of the cytomegalovirus-associated TCR beta chains recognize cytomegalovirus antigens. In a later analysis, several top co-occurrence clusters were reported to appear linked to parvovirus B19, influenza, CMV and Epstein-Barr virus. Correlated functional status among segregating V segments might reflect linkage disequilibrium, but an unknown experimental factor could not be ruled out. Because HLA typing was missing for some donors at each locus, association tests included only the typed subset. Some IMGT-functional V segments, including TRBV6-2 and TRBV6-3, could not be told apart with the 87-base-pair reads, so those segments were excluded. Sequencing depth was assumed to be roughly uniform across donors in the presence/absence analyses, though that assumption may not hold. In an earlier analysis of approximately 600 of the donors, most TCR beta V segments were observed in productive rearrangements about 90% or about 30% of the time, broadly matching IMGT annotations. At a false discovery rate of 0.05, a later analysis linked approximately 18,000 TCR beta sequences to specific HLA alleles. A total of around 150 TCR beta chains were listed by the study as associated with cytomegalovirus. Only TCR beta chains were sequenced in this cohort, and the absence of alpha or paired-chain data limited detectable features. When HLA alleles, especially DR and DQ, strongly co-occurred, attributing TCR associations to individual alleles was difficult. Cytomegalovirus status was reported to be diagnosed by the classifier with high specificity and sensitivity in both the original and validation cohorts. A cluster of highly shared sequence variants was judged likely to be a technical artifact of the sequencing pipeline. In a later analysis, most CMV-associated TCR beta chains were found to appear HLA-restricted, with HLA associations seemingly driven largely by CMV exposure. A later genetic analysis associated a missense DCLRE1C variant with V-gene and J-gene trimming of TCR beta chains, and an independent cohort replicated the association. Because counts were too low, under 20 rarely observed V segments, including chromosome 9 orphons, were left out of the earlier analysis of 500 to 650 of the donors. A further reported finding was that TCR beta sequences accurately predicted the HLA-A and HLA-B alleles for most subjects in the first cohort. In a later analysis, HLA-associated TCR beta chains were found to be more clonally expanded and to have lower generation probabilities than equally common non-associated chains. A later analysis found that TCR association rates varied across HLA loci, with DRB1 alleles showing the most associated TCRs and HLA-C alleles the fewest. It was suggested by the authors that the approach could potentially be generalized to other disease states and immunological phenotypes.

This clone was counted a single time. The antigen it recognizes is unknown. It has no much larger one-base neighbor in the sample; base qualities were not kept. Preparation of the library involved the immunoSEQ multiplex PCR assay. The multiplex PCR relied on a mix of 60 forward primers for TCR Vbeta segments and 13 reverse primers for TCR Jbeta segments. The CDR3 region of rearranged TCR beta genes was amplified from genomic DNA with a multiplex PCR assay. Amplified TCR beta libraries were sequenced as 87-base-pair reads on the Illumina HiSeq System. In the paper's pipeline: Across the 666 repertoires, a later analysis counted roughly 77 million unique TCR beta chains, some 11 million of which were shared by at least two donors. Raw reads were error-corrected and collapsed into unique sequences by a nearest-neighbor algorithm in which closely related sequences were merged to remove PCR and sequencing errors. Alignment of CDR3 sequences to IMGT reference sequences was used to assign V, D and J gene segments. For a sequence to be retained, at least a six-nucleotide match to both a V gene segment and a J gene segment was required. A rearrangement counted as productive if the CDR3 had no stop codons and remained in frame with V and J, and every other rearrangement counted as non-productive. Following IMGT convention, CDR3 was defined as the stretch from the second conserved V-encoded cysteine to the conserved J-encoded phenylalanine. The earlier analysis of around 640 of the donors excluded sequences that lacked an unambiguous match to a single V gene segment. In an earlier analysis of approximately 560 of the donors, a V segment was called functional when productive rearrangements were above 56.7%, and segregating when the standard deviation between donors exceeded 5%. A statistical classification framework was developed to diagnose cytomegalovirus status using the catalog of TCR beta chain sequences. V and J gene assignment, in a later analysis, came from comparing TCR nucleotide sequences with IMGT/GENE-DB human TR gene sequences. A later analysis assigned CDR3 sequences and most-parsimonious VDJ recombination scenarios with the TCRdist pipeline. In a later analysis, every TCR beta chain was defined by the combination of its CDR3 amino acid sequence and its V-gene family, and reads without a unique V-gene family were dropped. In a later analysis, fewer than 650 highly shared, low-generation-probability nucleotide sequences were removed to address suspected cross-contamination and a sequencing artifact. In a later analysis, a clonal expansion index for each public chain was calculated from normalized within-repertoire ranks of inferred template counts. In a later analysis, generation probabilities were computed with a VDJ recombination model fitted to out-of-frame rearrangements, and the resulting probabilities were checked against IGoR. In a later analysis, hypergeometric tests were used to score TCR-TCR, TCR-HLA and TCR-CMV co-occurrence, with a repertoire-size bias correction applied to TCR pairs. False discovery rates were estimated in a later analysis by permuting HLA or CMV assignments 20 times. A later analysis grouped co-occurring TCRs with DBSCAN, adding TCRdist sequence similarity when clustering within HLA-allele-positive subsets. For co-occurrence clustering, repertoires with fewer than 30,000 or more than 120,000 public chains were excluded, along with four to six repertoires with anomalous nucleotide sharing. The source is immuneACCESS, and TCRdb retained only in-frame sequences with V and J called. Part of the clones is not carried over; for the studies checked, unresolved V genes explain less than half of this, and the remainder is unexplained. The DNA was the basis for D and trimming; V, J and clone size are from that table. This sample has around 130,000 clones in its table, and around 70% of those were observed once. The ten biggest clones cover 6.5% to 8% of the sample.

At the junction V is shortened by 4 bases and J by 4 bases; bases outside the gene matches: 10. Measured from the cysteine to the phenylalanine, the CDR3 is 15 residues long. The read is trimmed to its CDR3 DNA, 45 bases read in frame from base 1. The germline V gene provides CDR1 SGHRS and CDR2 YFSETQ. The cohort was made up of roughly 670 healthy bone marrow donors. At the time of sampling, every cohort member was nominally healthy, though immune exposures that went unrecorded were likely present. The donor tested CMV seropositive, placing the donor among the approximately 310 seropositive members of the cohort. A peripheral blood sample was provided by each donor, and peripheral blood mononuclear cells were used for TCR beta sequencing. The Qiagen DNeasy Blood Extraction Kit was used to extract genomic DNA from the blood cell samples.

The sequencing input was PBMCs. The chain employs TRBV5-1 and TRBJ1-1, and TRBD1 matches 7 of the central bases. The sequence came from a middle-aged man in good health and CMV-seropositive. The nucleotide sequence reads as follows: TGCGCCAGCAGCGAAAGGACAGGCCGGGCCACTGAAGCTTTCTTT. This codes for CASSERTGRATEAFF.